This T cell receptor (beta chain) was recorded in a study of T cells of healthy individuals. Using its own MiXCR run on the 5' RACE reads, TCRdb lists one record per CDR3 protein. Altogether 60,000 to 75,000 distinct CDR3 sequences are present, about 16% being singletons, with the ten largest covering around 4.7%. CDR1 and CDR2 (germline): MNHEY, SVGAGI. This CDR3 is built from 15 residues. The V segment lost 0 bases and the J segment 5 bases; nucleotides outside the gene matches: 2. The chain employs TRBV6-5 and TRBJ2-7; 12 nucleotides match TRBD2. This TCR derives from a human donor in good health. This CDR3 is CASSYSLAGGHEQYF. The CDR3, as DNA: TGTGCCAGCAGTTACTCGCTAGCGGGGGGGCACGAGCAGTACTTC.